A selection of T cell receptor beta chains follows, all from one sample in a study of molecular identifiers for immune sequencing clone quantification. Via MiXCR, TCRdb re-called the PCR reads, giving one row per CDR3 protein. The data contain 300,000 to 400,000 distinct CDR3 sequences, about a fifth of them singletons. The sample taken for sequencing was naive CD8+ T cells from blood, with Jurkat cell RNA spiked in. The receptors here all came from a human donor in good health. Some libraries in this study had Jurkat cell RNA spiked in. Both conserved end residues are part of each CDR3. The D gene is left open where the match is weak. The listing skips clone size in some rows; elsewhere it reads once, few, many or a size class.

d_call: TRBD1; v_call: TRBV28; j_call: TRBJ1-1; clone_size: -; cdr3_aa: CASSPPQGAGTEAFF; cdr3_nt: TGTGCCAGCAGCCCTCCACAGGGGGCCGGCACTGAAGCTTTCTTT
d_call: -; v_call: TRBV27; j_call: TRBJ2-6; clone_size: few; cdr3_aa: CASSPVEVGGANVLTF; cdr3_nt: TGTGCCAGCAGTCCTGTGGAGGTGGGAGGGGCCAACGTCCTGACTTTC
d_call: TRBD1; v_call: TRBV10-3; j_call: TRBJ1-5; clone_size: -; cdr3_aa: CAVGGQGASNQPQHF; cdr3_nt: TGTGCCGTCGGGGGACAGGGGGCCAGCAATCAGCCCCAGCATTTT
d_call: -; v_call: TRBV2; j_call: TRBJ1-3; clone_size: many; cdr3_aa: CASSETPRPGNTIYF; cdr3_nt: TGTGCCAGCAGTGAAACCCCGAGGCCTGGAAACACCATATATTTT
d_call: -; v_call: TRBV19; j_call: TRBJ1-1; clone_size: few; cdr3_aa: CASSIETAMNTEAFF; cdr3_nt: TGTGCCAGTAGTATAGAAACAGCCATGAACACTGAAGCTTTCTTT
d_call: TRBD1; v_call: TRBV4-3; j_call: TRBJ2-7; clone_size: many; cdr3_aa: CASSQDRQGAYEQYF; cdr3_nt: TGCGCCAGCAGCCAAGATAGACAGGGAGCTTACGAGCAGTACTTC
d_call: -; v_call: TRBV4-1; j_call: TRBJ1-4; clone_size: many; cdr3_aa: CASSQDWRSQDSKFF; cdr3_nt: TGCGCCAGCAGCCAAGATTGGCGTAGTCAGGACTCTAAGTTTTTT
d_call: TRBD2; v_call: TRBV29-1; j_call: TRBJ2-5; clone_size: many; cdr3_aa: CSVEAPGTRRQETQYF; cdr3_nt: TGCAGCGTTGAAGCCCCCGGGACTAGAAGGCAAGAGACCCAGTACTTC
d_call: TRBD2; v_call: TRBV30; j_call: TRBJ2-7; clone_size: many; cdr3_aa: CAWTSGAYEQYF; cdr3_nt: TGTGCCTGGACTAGCGGGGCCTACGAGCAGTACTTC
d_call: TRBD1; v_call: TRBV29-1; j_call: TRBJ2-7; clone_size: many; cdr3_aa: CSVAGGNYEQYF; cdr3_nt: TGCAGCGTTGCAGGGGGCAACTACGAGCAGTACTTC
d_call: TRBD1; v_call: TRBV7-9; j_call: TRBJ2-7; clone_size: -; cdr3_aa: CASSLGGQGDYEQYF; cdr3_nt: TGTGCCAGCAGCTTAGGAGGACAGGGGGACTACGAGCAGTACTTC
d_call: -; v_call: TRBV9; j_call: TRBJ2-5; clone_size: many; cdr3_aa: CASSAGRLETQYF; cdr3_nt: TGTGCCAGCAGCGCCGGAAGATTGGAGACCCAGTACTTC
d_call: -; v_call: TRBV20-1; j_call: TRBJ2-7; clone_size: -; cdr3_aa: CSATAVNEQYF; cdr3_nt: TGCAGTGCGACAGCGGTAAACGAGCAGTACTTC
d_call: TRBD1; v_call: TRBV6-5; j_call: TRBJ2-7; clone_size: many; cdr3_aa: CASSRTRDSYYEQYF; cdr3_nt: TGTGCCAGCAGCCGTACGAGGGACAGCTACTACGAGCAGTACTTC
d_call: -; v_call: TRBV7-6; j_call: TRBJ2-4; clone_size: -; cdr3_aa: CASSLGTGTAKNIQYF; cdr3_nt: TGTGCCAGCAGCTTAGGGACCGGGACGGCGAAAAACATTCAGTACTTC
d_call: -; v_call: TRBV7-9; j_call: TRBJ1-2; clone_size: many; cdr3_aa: CASSLGVAGYTF; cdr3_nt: TGTGCCAGCAGCTTAGGTGTAGCTGGCTACACCTTC
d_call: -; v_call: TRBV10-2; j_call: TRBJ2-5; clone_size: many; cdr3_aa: CASMTGTQETQYF; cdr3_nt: TGCGCCAGCATGACGGGCACCCAAGAGACCCAGTACTTC
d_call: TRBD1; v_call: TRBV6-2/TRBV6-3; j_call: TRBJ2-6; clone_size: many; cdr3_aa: CASSSGGLANVLTF; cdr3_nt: TGTGCCAGCAGTTCAGGGGGCTTGGCCAACGTCCTGACTTTC
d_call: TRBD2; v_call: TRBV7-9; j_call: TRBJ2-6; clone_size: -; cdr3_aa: CASSLTASGAYSGANVLTF; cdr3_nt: TGTGCCAGCAGCTTAACGGCTAGCGGGGCCTACTCTGGGGCCAACGTCCTGACTTTC
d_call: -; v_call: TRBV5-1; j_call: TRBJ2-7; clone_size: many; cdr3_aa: CASSGAYSSYEQYF; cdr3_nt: TGCGCCAGCAGCGGAGCGTATAGCTCCTACGAGCAGTACTTC
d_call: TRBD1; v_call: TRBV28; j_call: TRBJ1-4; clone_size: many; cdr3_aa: CASSYRGPEKLFF; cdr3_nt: TGTGCCAGCAGTTACAGGGGGCCTGAAAAACTGTTTTTT
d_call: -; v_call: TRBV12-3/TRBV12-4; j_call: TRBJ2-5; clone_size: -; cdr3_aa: CASRRVGGKKQETQYF; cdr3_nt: TGTGCCAGCAGGAGAGTCGGCGGGAAGAAACAAGAGACCCAGTACTTC
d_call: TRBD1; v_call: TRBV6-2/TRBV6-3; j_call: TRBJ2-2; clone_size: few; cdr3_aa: CASKWDSETRRTGELFF; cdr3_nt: TGTGCCAGCAAATGGGACAGTGAGACCCGTCGGACCGGGGAGCTGTTTTTT
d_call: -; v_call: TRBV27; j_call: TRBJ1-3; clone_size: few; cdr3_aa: CASSPDRSGNTIYF; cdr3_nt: TGTGCCAGCAGTCCCGACAGATCTGGAAACACCATATATTTT
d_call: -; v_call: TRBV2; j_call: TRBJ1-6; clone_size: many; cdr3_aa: CASKRDNLGSPLHF; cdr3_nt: TGTGCCAGCAAGAGGGACAACCTTGGTTCACCCCTCCACTTT
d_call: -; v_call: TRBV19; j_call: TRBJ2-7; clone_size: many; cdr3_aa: CASSAGTALLEQYF; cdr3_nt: TGTGCCAGTAGTGCCGGGACTGCGCTCTTGGAGCAGTACTTC
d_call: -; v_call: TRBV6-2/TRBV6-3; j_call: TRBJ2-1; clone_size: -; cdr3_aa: CASRLDRSSYNEQFF; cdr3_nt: TGTGCCAGCAGGTTAGACAGGAGCTCCTACAATGAGCAGTTCTTC
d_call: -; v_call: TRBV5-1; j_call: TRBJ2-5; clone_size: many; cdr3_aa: CASSPWAGLQETQYF; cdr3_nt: TGCGCCAGCAGCCCATGGGCGGGCCTCCAAGAGACCCAGTACTTC
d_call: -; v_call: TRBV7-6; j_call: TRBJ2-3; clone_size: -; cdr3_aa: CASSPHPRGTSTDTQYF; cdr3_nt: TGTGCCAGCAGCCCTCATCCCCGGGGGACAAGCACAGATACGCAGTATTTT
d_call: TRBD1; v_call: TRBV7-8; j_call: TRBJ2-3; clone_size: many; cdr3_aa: CASSSYPTGYTDTQYF; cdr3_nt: TGTGCCAGCAGCTCCTACCCGACAGGGTACACAGATACGCAGTATTTT
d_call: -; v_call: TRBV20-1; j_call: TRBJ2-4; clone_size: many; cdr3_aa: CSAMSGEIAKNIQYF; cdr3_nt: TGCAGTGCAATGTCCGGGGAGATAGCCAAAAACATTCAGTACTTC
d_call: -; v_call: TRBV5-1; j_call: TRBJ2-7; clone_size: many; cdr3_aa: CASSLAPETYEQYF; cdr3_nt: TGCGCCAGCAGCTTGGCCCCGGAAACCTACGAGCAGTACTTC
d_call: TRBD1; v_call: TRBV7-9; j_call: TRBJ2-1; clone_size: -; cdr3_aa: CASSGGPGQEYNEQFF; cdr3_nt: TGTGCCAGCAGCGGAGGGCCGGGACAGGAATACAATGAGCAGTTCTTC
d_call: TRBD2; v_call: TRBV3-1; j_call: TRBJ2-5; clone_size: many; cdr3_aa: CASSQVWAGEETQYF; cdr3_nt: TGTGCCAGCAGCCAAGTCTGGGCGGGAGAAGAGACCCAGTACTTC
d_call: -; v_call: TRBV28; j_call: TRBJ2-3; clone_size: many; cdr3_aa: CASSLTGSGTDTQYF; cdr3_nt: TGTGCCAGCAGTTTAACGGGGAGTGGTACAGATACGCAGTATTTT
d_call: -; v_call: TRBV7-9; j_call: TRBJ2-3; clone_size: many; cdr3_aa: CASSLAQGSKDTQYF; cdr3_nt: TGTGCCAGCAGCTTAGCACAGGGCAGTAAAGATACGCAGTATTTT
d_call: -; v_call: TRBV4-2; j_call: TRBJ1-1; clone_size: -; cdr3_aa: CASSQERQALRLNTEAFF; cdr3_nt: TGTGCCAGCAGCCAAGAACGGCAGGCTCTTCGGTTGAACACTGAAGCTTTCTTT